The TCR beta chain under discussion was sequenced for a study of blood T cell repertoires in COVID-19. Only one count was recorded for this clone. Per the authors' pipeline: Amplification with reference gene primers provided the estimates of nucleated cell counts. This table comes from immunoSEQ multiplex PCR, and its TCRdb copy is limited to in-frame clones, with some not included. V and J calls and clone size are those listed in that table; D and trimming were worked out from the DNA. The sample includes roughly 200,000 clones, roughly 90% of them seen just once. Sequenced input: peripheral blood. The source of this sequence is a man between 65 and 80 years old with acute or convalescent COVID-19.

The CDR3 DNA reads TGTGCCAGCAGTTCCCGACAGCCCGGAGAGCAGTACTTC. This codes for CASSSRQPGEQYF. The chain links TRBV5-4 to TRBJ2-7, with a possible D match to TRBD1 (5 bases). The CDR3 consists of 13 residues. V was pared by 5 bases and J by 7 bases, with 16 bases between. The germline gives CDR1 SGHNT, CDR2 YYREEE (reference sequence).